This TCR beta chain comes out of a study of identical twins. One entry per CDR3 protein, called by TCRdb with MiXCR from the 5' RACE reads. The data hold hundreds of thousands of distinct CDR3 sequences, with 5.5% to 7.5% observed a single time. In germline, CDR1 is DFQATT, CDR2 SNEGSKA (reference sequence). The CDR3 has 11 amino acids. This rearrangement joins TRBV20-1 to TRBJ2-5; D gene uncertain. The sequence was collected from a young man in good health. Sequenced sample: naive T cells sorted from blood. The CDR3 reads CSALRKETQYF. As DNA, the CDR3 is TGCAGCGCGCTCAGAAAGGAGACCCAGTACTTC.